One sample yielded the 13 T cell receptor beta chains listed below, sequenced in a study of blood T cells in healthy people across ages (dated by TCRdb to between 2015 and 2017). The library came from 5' RACE. Sequenced using an Illumina HiSeq 2500. A second PCR of roughly 7 to 12 cycles was performed with a sample-barcoded 5' primer and a J-beta primer mix. Through fastp at Q25 and MiXCR, TCRdb rebuilt clones from the public reads, retaining in-frame beta chains. Each record represents a unique CDR3 protein, reported with the most common genes and DNA among its rows. The table for this sample lists fewer than 1 million distinct CDR3 sequences; under 55% of them were counted only once. The top ten hold roughly 19% of the sample. Sequences were obtained from blood. The receptors here all came from a man between 60 and 70 years old in good health.

The chain joins TRBV20-1 to TRBJ2-4; 12 bases fit TRBD2. CDR1 and CDR2 (germline): DFQATT, SNEGSKA (reference sequence). The junction had 12 bases not matched to a gene; V was cut back by 3 bases and J by 3 bases. The CDR3 has 18 residues. Here the CDR3 DNA reads TGCAGTGCTAGGACTAGCGGGGGCGGCCGTATTGTCAAAAACATTCAGTACTTC. This sequence encodes CSARTSGGGRIVKNIQYF.

This chain links TRBV18 with TRBJ1-6; a possible D gene is TRBD1 (5 bases). This CDR3 has 14 residues. With 4 bases removed from V and 8 bases from J, the gap between germline ends came to 12 bases. Germline CDR1 KGHSH, CDR2 LQKENI. The CDR3 loop is CASSRPQAYSPLHF. The CDR3 bases are TGTGCCAGCTCACGCCCACAGGCGTATTCACCCCTCCACTTT.

This chain connects TRBV5-1 to TRBJ2-2, with D possibly TRBD2 on 6 matching bases. The germline CDR1 and CDR2 sequences are SGHRS and YFSETQ. The ends were cut back, 1 base at V and 3 bases at J, with 13 bases in the middle. This CDR3 contains 16 residues. The CDR3 region is CASSLWGVQDTGELFF. The CDR3 DNA reads as TGCGCCAGCAGCTTGTGGGGGGTCCAGGACACCGGGGAGCTGTTTTTT.

The J gene is TRBJ2-7, the V gene TRBV2, with 7 bases aligning to TRBD1. The germline V gene encodes CDR1 SNHLY and CDR2 FYNNEI. This CDR3 is built from 16 residues. Trimming took 3 bases from V and 4 from J; bases not matched to a gene: 12. The CDR3 reads CASSDLSTGSDYEQYF. Written as DNA, the CDR3 is TGTGCCAGCAGTGATCTGTCGACAGGGTCAGATTACGAGCAGTACTTC. The whole variable domain, remainder taken from reference TRBV2 and TRBJ2-7, is EPEVTQTPSHQVTQMGQEVILRCVPISNHLYFYWYRQILGQKVEFLVSFYNNEISEKSEIFDDQFSVERPDGSNFTLKIRSTKLEDSAMYFCASSDLSTGSDYEQYFGPGTRLTVT.

This clonotype showed up just once. This chain links TRBV27 with TRBJ2-7; TRBD1 matches 7 bases. With the DNA end fitting TRBJ2-5 better, the J assignment may be wrong. Germline CDR1 is MNHEY and CDR2 is SMNVEV (reference sequence). CDR3 length: 23 residues. For the CDR3, the DNA is TGTGCCAGCAACCCCCCAGCCGTGCCCCCAACCGTGCCCGGGACAGCCATGCTGGAGACCCAGTACTTC. Translating gives CASNPPAVPPTVPGTAMLETQYF.

This clonotype was counted a single time. The chain combines TRBV5-4 with TRBJ2-1, with 8 bases lining up with TRBD2. Losses at the gene ends were 4 bases for V and 9 bases for J; bases not matched to a gene: 9. CDR1 and CDR2 (germline): SGHNT, YYREEE (reference sequence). This CDR3 is 14 amino acids long. CDR3 in DNA: TGTGCCAGCAGCCCCGGGGGGGCCGTTTGTGAGCAGTTCTTC. It encodes CASSPGGAVCEQFF.

The CDR3 DNA follows: TGCAGTGCTAGAGATCCGGGGGGCGGAAACATTCAGTACTTC. It is translated as CSARDPGGGNIQYF. V gene TRBV20-1 combines with J gene TRBJ2-4; TRBD2 is a possible D gene (7 bases). CDR1 is DFQATT, CDR2 SNEGSKA, per germline (reference sequence). V was trimmed by 0 bases and J by 6 bases, leaving 12 bases between them. This CDR3 spans 14 amino acids.

A few counts support this clonotype. This chain uses TRBV12-5 with TRBJ2-7, with 13 bases fitting TRBD2. The junction had 6 bases not matched to a gene; V was cut back by 1 base and J by 0 bases. This CDR3 is built from 18 residues. Germline values: CDR1 LGHNT, CDR2 FRNRAP. Here the CDR3 DNA reads TGTGCTAGTGGTTTGGGGGGGACTAGCGGGGTTAGCTCCTACGAGCAGTACTTC. It yields the protein CASGLGGTSGVSSYEQYF.

The chain links TRBV6-1 to TRBJ2-3; perhaps TRBD1 as D (6 bases). Germline loops: CDR1 MNHNS, CDR2 SASEGT. This CDR3 has 14 amino acids. Trimming removed 8 bases at V and 3 bases at J, with 15 bases between. CDR3 nucleotide sequence: TGTGCCAGCGAATTAGGACAGAGAACAGATACGCAGTATTTT. It codes for CASELGQRTDTQYF.

The chain combines TRBV6-2 or TRBV6-3 with TRBJ2-7; TRBD1 aligns across 7 bases. The CDR3 sequence is 13 residues long. CDR1 and CDR2 (germline): MNHEY, SVGEGT. Trimming at V came to 6 bases and at J to 4 bases, leaving 6 bases not matched to a gene. The CDR3 nucleotides are TGTGCCAGCAGACCTGCAGGGGGTTACGAGCAGTACTTC. It yields the protein CASRPAGGYEQYF.

This rearrangement joins TRBV7-2 to TRBJ2-4, with 7 bases lining up with TRBD2. TRBJ2-7 explains the end of the DNA better; the J call may be wrong. This CDR3 spans 13 amino acids. Germline assignment: CDR1 SGHTA and CDR2 FQGNSA. CDR3 loop: CASSTGLNYEQYF. CDR3 coding DNA: TGTGCCAGCAGCACGGGACTAAATTACGAGCAGTACTTC.

This clonotype was found a few times. The V call is TRBV5-8, the J call TRBJ2-3; possible D gene TRBD2, 6 bases. V was clipped by 1 base and J by 6 bases, with 15 bases between them. The CDR3 consists of 15 residues. CDR1 is SGHTS and CDR2 is YDEGEE in the germline V gene. CDR3 DNA sequence: TGTGCCAGCAGCTTGAGGAGGGGCCCGACCGATACGCAGTATTTT. Protein product: CASSLRRGPTDTQYF.

This rearrangement joins TRBV3-1 to TRBJ1-5; D is ambiguous. Deletions cut 5 bases from V and 6 bases from J, with 8 bases between. This CDR3 comprises 12 residues. Germline V gene sequence: CDR1 LGHDT, CDR2 YNNKEL (reference sequence). The CDR3 nucleotides read TGTGCCAGCAGCTCCCGTTCTCAGCCCCAGCATTTT. It specifies CASSSRSQPQHF.